In this sample, the clone carrying this TCR beta chain turned up many times. Its antigen is unknown. This entry is derived from a study of regulatory T cells in long-lasting Graves disease. Points from the study as a whole: Comparison showed that persistent patients shared more public clonotypes (roughly 2,500) than new patients (966). Patients whose Graves' disease persisted exhibited lower TCR diversity than those newly diagnosed. Persistent disease preferred TRBV28, TRBJ1-2 and TRBJ2-5; new disease, TRBV20-1 and TRBJ2-1. Sampling was limited to peripheral blood rather than thyroid tissue.

The CDR3 totals 13 residues. J lost 6 bases, V lost 3 bases, and 4 bases had no gene match. Time point defined: persistent/refractory GD, antithyroid drugs over 5 years with positive TRAb. With RNA extracted from PBMCs as input, the TCR library was made. Through Arm-PCR of CDR3 regions and iRepertoire HTBI primers, TCR beta libraries were built. TCRdb fed the multiplex PCR reads into MiXCR, producing one record per CDR3 protein. In the table there are some 370,000 distinct CDR3 sequences, more than 20% of which are singletons. This receptor was identified in a female donor with Graves disease. The chain joins TRBV12-3 or TRBV12-4 to TRBJ1-2, with 7 bases aligning to TRBD1. The specimen was peripheral blood mononuclear cells (PBMCs), collected when the disease was refractory, from a patient treated with antithyroid drugs. The CDR3 here is CASSLGTADGYTF. The CDR3 bases are TGTGCCAGCAGTTTGGGGACAGCCGATGGCTACACCTTC.